The TCR beta chain under discussion was sequenced for a study of cytomegalovirus exposure and HLA in healthy donors. PCR primers comprised 60 Vbeta and 13 Jbeta primers. Libraries were prepared by immunoSEQ multiplex PCR; TCRdb keeps only in-frame clonotypes and omits some of them. The sample's table shows approximately 50,000 clones. Findings of the study overall: When analyzed later, a missense DCLRE1C variant was found to be linked to TCR beta V- and J-gene trimming. Many donors carried some public TCRs, although rarity characterized most TCR sequences. The study recorded some 160 TCR beta chains that were cytomegalovirus-associated.

This CDR3 contains 14 residues. Germline CDR1 reads SEHNR; CDR2 reads FQNEAQ (reference sequence). Unmatched junction bases numbered 8, after V lost 5 bases and J lost 6 bases. Turning to this clone: Antigen specificity is unknown.

Healthy donors of bone marrow made up the group. The clonotype comes from a male donor in good health and CMV-seronegative. V and J are TRBV7-9 and TRBJ2-5, with 8 positions matching TRBD2. The sequencing sample was made of PBMCs. CDR3 nucleotide sequence: TGTGCCAGCAGCCGGGGGGGGTTGTCGCAGACCCAGTACTTC. Residues: CASSRGGLSQTQYF.